A selection of T cell receptor beta chains follows, all from one sample in a study of blood T cell repertoires in COVID-19. The assay was immunoSEQ multiplex PCR, and TCRdb's table has in-frame clones only and misses some. This sample carries around 45,000 clones, around 90% of them seen once, and the ten largest clones take about an eighth. The sequenced sample consisted of peripheral blood. These receptors were obtained from an older man with acute or convalescent COVID-19. CDR3s leave out the opening cysteine and the closing phenylalanine or tryptophan. Fields, in order: J gene, V gene, CDR3 protein.

TRBJ2-1	TRBV20-1	SASASGGTNEQF
TRBJ1-3	TRBV11-2	ASSLRGSSGNTIY
TRBJ1-3	TRBV5-1	ASSPGSRSRGNTIY
TRBJ2-1	TRBV5-1	ASSLEGQGYNEQF
TRBJ1-2	TRBV28	ASRLPIGTAYGYT
TRBJ2-1	TRBV24-1	ATSDPGTFSYNEQF
TRBJ1-5	TRBV19	ASSIIRGSNQPQH
TRBJ2-3	TRBV12-5	ASGLAREGQGLLPQY
TRBJ2-7	TRBV28	ASSGGHYEQY
TRBJ1-2	TRBV7-2	ASSLAGQAIYGYT
TRBJ1-5	TRBV9	ASSVTDSNQPQH
TRBJ1-1	TRBV19	ASSGQGNTEAF
TRBJ2-7	TRBV27	ASSLFGFQQIYEQY
TRBJ1-2	TRBV7-9	ASSLEGRGGYT
TRBJ2-2	TRBV11-3	ASSPAFGRGRATGELF
TRBJ1-6	TRBV19	ASSRITGLDNSPLH
TRBJ2-2	TRBV5-1	ASTAGGYAGELF
TRBJ2-2	TRBV7-6	ASSTTSGGANGELF
TRBJ1-1	TRBV7-9	ASSLTDMNTEAF
TRBJ2-1	TRBV30	AWSARDRAYNEQF
TRBJ1-4	TRBV7-9	ASSLDRSREKLF
TRBJ1-1	TRBV5-1	ASSLLTYRGNTEAF
TRBJ1-5	TRBV19	ASSTLQGNQPQH
TRBJ1-6	TRBV3-1/TRBV3-2	ASSPLGRVDSPLH
TRBJ1-1	TRBV5-1	ASSLRQGVTEAF
TRBJ2-5	TRBV18	ASSPPGLQETQY
TRBJ2-7	TRBV28	ASLGGYEQY
TRBJ1-1	TRBV5-1	ASSLDTLAGAF
TRBJ1-5	TRBV30	AWSQGRSNQPQH
TRBJ2-1	TRBV10-3	AISAQKEEAYNEQF
TRBJ2-6	TRBV12-5	ASGLVGGDSSSGANVLT
TRBJ2-2	TRBV27	ASSLIGVGELF
TRBJ1-6	TRBV4-1	ASSQDPVSSYNSPLH
TRBJ1-2	TRBV28	ASSSRTENYGYT
TRBJ2-1	TRBV9	ASSVSRGSSYNEQF
TRBJ2-5	TRBV15	ATSTRQTGETQY
TRBJ1-2	TRBV3-1/TRBV3-2	ASSQERGAPYGYT
TRBJ2-1	TRBV20-1	SARGLDEQF
TRBJ2-7	TRBV7-8	ASSLGVGGQSSEQY
TRBJ2-7	TRBV11-3	ASSPGQAYEQY
TRBJ2-5	TRBV6-6	ASSYPGGEQETQY
TRBJ2-3	TRBV5-1	ASSLAGNLADTQY
TRBJ2-3	TRBV30	AWSYGRGSGETDTQY
TRBJ2-5	TRBV19	ASSSWTGIQETQY
TRBJ2-7	TRBV6-5	ASSYRPGLAAYEQY
TRBJ2-1	TRBV11-3	ASSLDSSYNEQF